Listed below are T cell receptor beta chains from one sample, sequenced in a study of blood T cell repertoires in COVID-19. Assay used: immunoSEQ multiplex PCR; TCRdb lists only in-frame clones, some missing. The sample consists of about 120,000 clones, about 74% of them appearing once. The sample comprised peripheral blood. The receptors come from a human donor in a cohort sampled during active COVID-19. Both conserved end residues are part of each CDR3. D genes are given only for firm matches. Some rows mark clone size as missing; the rest say once, few, many or name a class of expanded clone.

D	size	V	J	CDR3	DNA
TRBD1	.	TRBV2	TRBJ1-2	CASRPGQVGYTF	TGTGCCAGCAGGCCGGGACAGGTTGGCTACACCTTC
TRBD2	.	TRBV10-3	TRBJ2-7	CAISGLTSGDTYEQYF	TGTGCCATTAGTGGGCTGACTAGCGGGGACACCTACGAGCAGTACTTC
TRBD1	.	TRBV14	TRBJ2-7	CASSHLGQGIYEQYF	TGTGCCAGCAGCCACCTCGGACAGGGAATCTACGAGCAGTACTTC
TRBD1	.	TRBV5-1	TRBJ2-6	CASSSDRASGANVLTF	TGCGCCAGCAGCTCCGACAGGGCCTCTGGGGCCAACGTCCTGACTTTC
.	.	TRBV3-1/TRBV3-2	TRBJ2-7	CASSQASEQYF	TGTGCCAGCAGCCAAGCGAGCGAGCAGTACTTC
TRBD1	.	TRBV5-4	TRBJ2-1	CASSSRDRVYGEQFF	TGTGCCAGCAGCTCAAGGGACAGGGTTTACGGTGAGCAGTTCTTC
.	.	TRBV9	TRBJ1-4	CASSGPAEGYNEKLFF	TGTGCCAGCAGCGGCCCGGCGGAGGGTTATAATGAAAAACTGTTTTTT
TRBD2	.	TRBV7-9	TRBJ2-7	CASSLVASGGPYEQYF	TGTGCCAGCAGCTTAGTGGCTAGCGGGGGGCCCTACGAGCAGTACTTC
.	.	TRBV27	TRBJ1-5	CASSPRLGGPQHF	TGTGCCAGCAGTCCCCGCCTGGGGGGGCCCCAGCATTTT
.	.	TRBV6-5	TRBJ1-2	CASSRGQGSYGYTF	TGTGCCAGCAGCCGTGGGCAGGGGTCCTATGGCTACACCTTC
.	.	TRBV11-2	TRBJ2-7	CASSRGGYEGNAHEQYF	TGTGCCAGCAGCAGAGGGGGATATGAGGGTAATGCCCACGAGCAGTACTTC
.	.	TRBV6-5	TRBJ1-5	CASSPVQGAQPQHF	TGTGCCAGCAGCCCCGTCCAGGGTGCTCAGCCCCAGCATTTT
.	.	TRBV28	TRBJ2-7	CASSLPSTRSYEQYF	TGTGCCAGCAGTTTACCCTCCACTCGTTCCTACGAGCAGTACTTC
.	.	TRBV30	TRBJ1-1	CAWSVDSLNTEAFF	TGTGCCTGGAGTGTTGATAGCCTGAACACTGAAGCTTTCTTT
.	.	TRBV27	TRBJ1-6	CASRARTDYNSPLHF	TGTGCCAGCAGAGCCAGGACTGACTATAATTCACCCCTCCACTTT
.	.	TRBV7-8	TRBJ2-5	CASRTGLQETQYF	TGTGCCAGCAGGACAGGCCTACAAGAGACCCAGTACTTC
.	.	TRBV6-1	TRBJ1-1	CASSEARVNTEAFF	TGTGCCAGCAGTGAAGCCAGGGTGAACACTGAAGCTTTCTTT
TRBD2	.	TRBV10-3	TRBJ2-7	CAISDGTSGSSYEQYF	TGTGCCATCAGTGACGGGACTAGCGGTAGCTCCTACGAGCAGTACTTC
.	.	TRBV2	TRBJ2-7	CASSEYSGVDPYEQYF	TGTGCCAGCAGTGAGTATAGCGGCGTTGACCCCTACGAGCAGTACTTC
.	.	TRBV27	TRBJ2-7	CASSLYGGDEQYF	TGTGCCAGCAGTTTATACGGAGGGGACGAGCAGTACTTC
.	few	TRBV19	TRBJ2-7	CASSLTGGGEQYF	TGTGCCAGTAGTCTCACGGGGGGCGGCGAGCAGTACTTC
.	once	TRBV7-9	TRBJ1-1	CASSLISGGMNTEAFF	TGTGCCAGCAGCTTGATTTCTGGAGGTATGAACACTGAAGCTTTCTTT
TRBD1	.	TRBV13	TRBJ2-7	CASSSDREAYEQYF	TGTGCCAGCAGCTCGGACAGGGAAGCCTACGAGCAGTACTTC
.	.	TRBV7-2	TRBJ1-1	CASSLGRVRDTEAFF	TGTGCCAGCAGCCTGGGGAGGGTAAGGGACACTGAAGCTTTCTTT
TRBD2	.	TRBV6-1	TRBJ2-7	CASSESASGRYEQYF	TGTGCCAGCAGTGAATCGGCTAGCGGGAGGTACGAGCAGTACTTC
.	.	TRBV27	TRBJ2-7	CASSLFGDEQYF	TGTGCCAGCAGTTTATTCGGAGACGAGCAGTACTTC
TRBD1	.	TRBV19	TRBJ1-1	CASSKADRATEAFF	TGTGCCAGTAGCAAAGCTGACAGGGCCACTGAAGCTTTCTTT
.	.	TRBV5-1	TRBJ1-1	CASRSREGTEAFF	TGCGCCAGCAGAAGCAGGGAAGGTACTGAAGCTTTCTTT
TRBD1	.	TRBV7-2	TRBJ2-7	CASSSAGTGAYEQYF	TGTGCCAGCAGCTCCGCCGGGACAGGGGCCTACGAGCAGTACTTC
.	.	TRBV6-5	TRBJ1-1	CASSYTGGNTEAFF	TGTGCCAGCAGTTACACGGGGGGCAACACTGAAGCTTTCTTT
.	.	TRBV19	TRBJ2-7	CASSKDSYEQYF	TGTGCCAGTAGTAAGGACAGTTACGAGCAGTACTTC
.	once	TRBV15	TRBJ1-1	CATSRDRASLDTEAFF	TGTGCCACCAGCAGAGACAGGGCCTCATTGGACACTGAAGCTTTCTTT
.	.	TRBV29-1	TRBJ1-1	CSVEAFRVMNTEAFF	TGCAGCGTTGAGGCATTCAGGGTAATGAACACTGAAGCTTTCTTT
.	few	TRBV4-1	TRBJ1-2	CASSQDLSTGNYGYTF	TGCGCCAGCAGCCAAGATCTATCGACGGGAAACTATGGCTACACCTTC
.	.	TRBV19	TRBJ1-1	CASSHPVGRTEAFF	TGTGCCAGTAGTCATCCCGTGGGGCGAACTGAAGCTTTCTTT
.	.	TRBV6-1	TRBJ2-1	CASSEGRLYNEQFF	TGTGCCAGCAGTGAAGGGCGGCTATACAATGAGCAGTTCTTC
TRBD1	.	TRBV6-5	TRBJ1-2	CASSRGQGGYTF	TGTGCCAGCAGTCGAGGACAGGGTGGCTACACCTTC
.	.	TRBV4-1	TRBJ2-3	CASSQGEQAGTDTQYF	TGCGCCAGCAGCCAAGGGGAGCAAGCGGGCACAGATACGCAGTATTTT
.	few	TRBV2	TRBJ1-1	CASSGQPNTEAFF	TGTGCCAGCAGCGGACAACCGAACACTGAAGCTTTCTTT
.	.	TRBV2	TRBJ1-2	CASSEGAGDGYTF	TGTGCCAGCAGTGAAGGGGCAGGGGATGGCTACACCTTC
TRBD1	.	TRBV5-1	TRBJ2-7	CASSLGPRTGLGDSYEQYF	TGCGCCAGCAGCTTGGGGCCAAGGACAGGCCTGGGAGATTCCTACGAGCAGTACTTC
.	.	TRBV28	TRBJ2-7	CASSFRGVYEQYF	TGTGCCAGCAGTTTCAGGGGAGTTTACGAGCAGTACTTC
.	.	TRBV9	TRBJ2-7	CASSVMAGASSYEQYF	TGTGCCAGCAGCGTAATGGCAGGCGCGAGCTCCTACGAGCAGTACTTC
.	.	TRBV29-1	TRBJ1-3	CSVVAGESSGNTIYF	TGCAGCGTTGTGGCAGGCGAATCCTCTGGAAACACCATATATTTT
.	once	TRBV18	TRBJ2-7	CASSPSNVGSEQYF	TGTGCCAGCTCACCCTCAAATGTAGGGAGCGAGCAGTACTTC